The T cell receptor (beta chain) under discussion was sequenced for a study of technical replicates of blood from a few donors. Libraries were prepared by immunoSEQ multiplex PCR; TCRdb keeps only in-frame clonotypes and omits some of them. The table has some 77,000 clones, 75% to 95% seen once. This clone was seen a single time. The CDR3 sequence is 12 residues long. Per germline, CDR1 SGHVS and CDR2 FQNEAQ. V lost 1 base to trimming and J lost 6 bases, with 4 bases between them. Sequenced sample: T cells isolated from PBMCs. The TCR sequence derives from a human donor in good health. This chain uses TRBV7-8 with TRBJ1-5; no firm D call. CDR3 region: CASSLGSQPQHF. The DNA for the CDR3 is TGTGCCAGCAGCTTAGGCAGTCAGCCCCAGCATTTT.